The clone carrying this T cell receptor (beta chain) showed up just a few times. Its antigen is not identified. With 4 bases removed from V and 0 bases from J, the gap between germline ends came to 7 bases. The CDR3 runs to 14 residues. The V gene's germline CDR1 is MNHNY and CDR2 SVGAGI (reference sequence). The study sequenced TCR beta in blood CD8+ and CD4+ T cells. The sample originates from a study of CD8 T cells in Susac syndrome. About the research overall: Each patient with Susac syndrome, at the time of blood draw, was therapy-naive, on corticosteroids, or on intravenous immunoglobulin alone. Study-wide findings and caveats: The CD4+ T cell repertoires of Susac syndrome were found to show no clonal expansion.

cDNA came from about 0.46 to 1 ug RNA primed by random hexamers. TCRdb analysed the immunoSEQ multiplex PCR reads with MiXCR anew, one entry per CDR3 protein. This sample yields around 200,000 distinct CDR3 sequences, of which just under 95% are seen a single time; approximately 0.099% belongs to the top ten. V is TRBV6-6 and J is TRBJ1-5, with D unclear. Input material: CD4+ T cells from PBMCs. This clonotype was sampled from a human donor with Susac syndrome. Here the CDR3 reads CASSWGDSNQPQHF. DNA for the CDR3: TGTGCCAGCAGTTGGGGAGATAGCAATCAGCCCCAGCATTTT.